Each of the 28 T cell receptor beta chains below was sequenced from the same sample in a study of kidney transplant recipient with SARS-CoV-2 infection (dated by TCRdb to about 2021). Data came from an Illumina MiSeq. TCRdb reprocessed the public reads (quality trimming at Q25 with fastp, clone calling with MiXCR) and kept in-frame beta chains. A single entry per CDR3 protein holds the most common genes and DNA from its merged rows. Counted in this sample were roughly 230,000 distinct CDR3 sequences; 25% to 35% of them appeared once. Together, the top ten hold roughly 7.3% of the sample. Read against the paper, the sample's time point label means: pre-pandemic baseline sample and day 111 after first positive SARS-CoV-2 test. Here the sequenced sample was a blood sample, taken at baseline and between days 110 and 120 from a kidney transplant recipient. The receptor source for this set is a male patient between 25 and 40 years old who had COVID-19 and was a kidney transplant recipient. It is possible that, after a transplant, some T cells come from the graft donor.

On this clonotype: This may stem from a read error, because a much larger clone lies one nucleotide away. Since the CDR3 does not end with the conserved phenylalanine or tryptophan, this likely comes from a read error. The chain combines TRBV7-2 with TRBJ1-2; D is ambiguous. Germline V CDR1 and CDR2: SGHTA, FQGNSA. This CDR3 spans 17 amino acids. V was cut by 5 bases and J by 4 bases, with 23 bases left in between. As DNA, the CDR3 is TGTGCCAGCAGCGGAAACAACAGAGACGGAGAGACCTATGGCTACACCCTC. Amino acids: CASSGNNRDGETYGYTL.

The sample holds many counts of this clonotype. This rearrangement joins TRBV3-1 to TRBJ1-2; 9 bases fit TRBD1. After removal of 4 bases from V and 7 bases from J, the junction contained 7 bases not matched to a gene. Germline CDR1 reads LGHDT; CDR2 reads YNNKEL (reference sequence). This CDR3 comprises 14 residues. CDR3 DNA: TGTGCCAGCAGCCCCCCGGGACAGGGAGGTGGCTACACCTTC. Translation gives CASSPPGQGGGYTF.

There are many counts of this clonotype. The V and J genes are TRBV12-5 and TRBJ2-1; 9 bases are a match to TRBD1. CDR3 length: 14 amino acids. Germline CDR1 LGHNT, CDR2 FRNRAP. The trim removed 5 bases at V and 8 bases at J, leaving 7 bases unmatched. The CDR3: CASGLGTGPHEQFF. The DNA for the CDR3 is TGTGCTAGTGGTCTCGGGACAGGGCCCCATGAGCAGTTCTTC. The entire variable domain, with the rest obtained from reference TRBV12-5 and TRBJ2-1, is as follows: DARVTQTPRHKVTEMGQEVTMRCQPILGHNTVFWYRQTMMQGLELLAYFRNRAPLDDSGMPKDRFSAEMPDATLATLKIQPSEPRDSAVYFCASGLGTGPHEQFFGPGTRLTVL.

This clonotype came up many times. The V gene is TRBV28, the J gene TRBJ2-7; 7 nucleotides match TRBD1. This CDR3 is built from 15 residues. V was pared by 6 bases and J by 6 bases, with 14 bases of the junction left unmatched. The V gene's germline CDR1 is MDHEN and CDR2 SYDVKM. The CDR3 DNA sequence: TGTGCCAGCAGCGTGTCGAGCACAGGGGTCGCCGAGCAGTACTTC. Translating it yields CASSVSSTGVAEQYF.

This clonotype came up many times. The chain links TRBV28 to TRBJ1-2; no firm D call. CDR1 and CDR2 from the germline V gene are MDHEN and SYDVKM. Trimming removed 6 bases at V and 8 bases at J, with 16 bases between. The CDR3 extends over 13 amino acids. The CDR3 loop is CASSLALTSGYTF. CDR3 bases: TGTGCCAGCAGCCTGGCCCTAACTAGCGGCTACACCTTC.

Worth noting for this clonotype: This clone may be a read error of a much larger clone one base away. J is TRBJ1-2 and V is TRBV6-6, with D hard to call. CDR1 is MNHNY, CDR2 SVGAGI, per germline (reference sequence). V was pared by 2 bases and J by 5 bases, with 12 bases between. The CDR3 is 14 amino acids. The CDR3 is CASSYKTAEYGYTF. CDR3 coding DNA: TGTGCCAGCAGTTACAAAACGGCAGAGTATGGCTACACCTTC.

The J gene is TRBJ2-1, the V gene TRBV6-5, with 7 nucleotides matching TRBD1. Germline lookup yields CDR1 MNHEY and CDR2 SVGAGI. J was trimmed by 3 bases and V by 6 bases; bases with no gene match: 14. The CDR3 contains 17 residues. CDR3 sequence (DNA): TGTGCCAGCAGCCAGACGGGGAGAGGGACAGACTACAATGAGCAGTTCTTC. This gives the protein CASSQTGRGTDYNEQFF.

A word on this clonotype: One end of the junction is discordant with germline, which a read error may explain. The chain couples TRBV13 to TRBJ2-3, with D tentatively TRBD1 (6 bases). The CDR3 extends over 16 amino acids. Looked up from germline, CDR1 is PRHDT and CDR2 is FYEKMQ (reference sequence). The CDR3 sequence is CTSSLRDKTSTDTQYF. CDR3 bases: TGTACCAGCAGCTTACGGGACAAAACTAGCACAGATACGCAGTATTTT.

This clonotype was seen ten or more times. V gene TRBV20-1 combines with J gene TRBJ1-5; D unclear. Per the germline V gene, CDR1 is DFQATT and CDR2 is SNEGSKA (reference sequence). Trimming removed 3 bases at V and 0 bases at J, with 9 bases between. This CDR3 region has 14 residues. This chain's CDR3 is CSARNQNSNQPQHF. CDR3 DNA: TGCAGTGCTAGGAATCAAAATAGCAATCAGCCCCAGCATTTT.

This clonotype has just one count. With a much larger clone just one base away, this may be a read error. This sequence joins TRBV16 and TRBJ1-2; D gene uncertain. The CDR3 length is 17 residues. Germline CDR1 is KGHSY and CDR2 is FQNENV. CDR3 sequence reads: CANSQEKVVRKTYGYTF. In nucleotides, the CDR3 is TGTGCCAACAGCCAAGAGAAGGTCGTTAGAAAGACCTATGGCTACACCTTC.

For this clonotype: A much larger clonotype is one base distant, so this may be a read error. V gene TRBV5-1 combines with J gene TRBJ2-1; D ambiguous. The CDR3 sequence is 12 residues long. Germline values: CDR1 SGHRS, CDR2 YFSETQ. CDR3 bases: TGCGCCAGCAGCTTGGGCGACAATGAGCAGTCCTTC. Its translation is CASSLGDNEQSF.

In regard to this clonotype: Possible read error: a much larger clone is one base away. The chain has TRBV7-8 and TRBJ1-2; D is undetermined. Looked up from germline, CDR1 is SGHVS and CDR2 is FQNEAQ. CDR3 length: 17 amino acids. V lost 5 bases to trimming and J lost 4 bases, with 23 bases between them. CDR3: CASSGVSFTRRTYGYTF. The CDR3 nucleotides read TGTGCCAGCAGCGGGGTATCGTTTACCCGAAGGACCTATGGCTACACCTTC.

V is TRBV29-1 and J is TRBJ2-7, with 7 bases aligning to TRBD1. J was trimmed by 2 bases and V by 4 bases; bases with no gene match: 5. This CDR3 is 13 amino acids long. CDR1 is SQVTM and CDR2 is ANQGSEA in the germline V gene. This CDR3 is CSVVQGEPYEQYF. In DNA form, the CDR3 reads TGCAGCGTTGTGCAGGGGGAGCCCTACGAGCAGTACTTC.

This clonotype was picked up many times. The chain's CDR3 is CASSLLWRECYEQYF. The CDR3 coding sequence is TGTGCCAGCAGCCTCCTTTGGAGGGAGTGCTACGAGCAGTACTTC. V and J are TRBV11-3 and TRBJ2-7, with D possibly being TRBD2 (6 bases). CDR3 length equals 15 residues. Germline V lookup: CDR1 SGHNT, CDR2 YENEEA. V was trimmed by 5 bases and J by 3 bases, leaving 17 bases between them.

At least ten counts were recorded for this clonotype. The rearrangement links TRBV28 to TRBJ1-4, with 7 bases lining up with TRBD1. CDR1 is MDHEN and CDR2 is SYDVKM in the germline V gene. After removal of 6 bases from V and 5 bases from J, the junction contained 6 bases not matched to a gene. The CDR3 loop spans 14 amino acids. DNA for the CDR3: TGTGCCAGCAGCCCGGGACAGAAAAATGAAAAACTGTTTTTT. Translating gives CASSPGQKNEKLFF.

There are many counts of this clonotype. The chain links TRBV6-2 or TRBV6-3 to TRBJ1-2; D ambiguous. This CDR3 region has 17 residues. The V end was cut by 5 bases, the J end by 4 bases, with 23 bases between. The germline V gene has CDR1 MNHEY and CDR2 SVGEGT. The CDR3 nucleotides are TGTGCCAGCAGTATGATGTGCTGCATCGGAAAGACCTATGGCTACACCTTC. Translating gives CASSMMCCIGKTYGYTF.

This clonotype was picked up many times. CDR3 coding DNA: TGCAGTGCTAGAACGGGAGGGCTAGCGGGAGTGTATGAGCAGTTCTTC. This codes for CSARTGGLAGVYEQFF. V gene TRBV20-1 combines with J gene TRBJ2-1; 10 nucleotides align to TRBD2. This CDR3 is built from 16 residues. Losses at the gene ends were 2 bases for V and 8 bases for J; bases not matched to a gene: 12. Germline CDR1 and CDR2: DFQATT and SNEGSKA (reference sequence).

In the case of this clonotype: A much larger clone lies a single base off, so this may be a read error. The chain carries TRBV28 and TRBJ2-7; 7 bases are a match to TRBD1. The length of the CDR3 is 14 residues. The V gene's germline CDR1 is MDHEN and CDR2 SYDVKM. The CDR3 here is CSSSSGTDSYEQYF. DNA for the CDR3: TGTTCCAGCAGTTCAGGGACAGACTCCTACGAGCAGTACTTC. Full variable domain (missing parts from reference TRBV28 and TRBJ2-7): DVKVTQSSRYLVKRTGEKVFLECVQDMDHENMFWYRQDPGLGLRLIYFSYDVKMKEKGDIPEGYSVSREKKERFSLILESASTNQTSMYLCSSSSGTDSYEQYFGPGTRLTVT.

The sample holds many counts of this clonotype. The chain uses TRBV20-1 and TRBJ1-2; D not certain. CDR1 is DFQATT and CDR2 is SNEGSKA in the germline V gene (reference sequence). The CDR3 totals 16 residues. V was pared by 5 bases and J by 4 bases, with 23 bases between. The chain's CDR3 is CSAYGRLFRKTYGYTF. CDR3 coding DNA: TGCAGTGCTTACGGCAGGCTGTTTCGAAAGACCTATGGCTACACCTTC.

This clonotype was counted many times. V gene TRBV20-1 combines with J gene TRBJ2-7, with TRBD1 matching over 11 bases. V shed 0 bases, J shed 3 bases, and the junction held 4 bases outside the gene matches. CDR1 is DFQATT and CDR2 is SNEGSKA in the germline V gene (reference sequence). CDR3 length: 15 amino acids. CDR3 coding DNA: TGCAGTGCTAGAGATTTGGACAGGGGGCTCTACGAGCAGTACTTC. Protein: CSARDLDRGLYEQYF.

V is TRBV6-4 and J is TRBJ1-2; D not certain. From germline, CDR1 is MRHNA and CDR2 SNTAGT. The germline V and J ends were trimmed by 5 bases and 4 bases, with 23 bases remaining between them. CDR3 length equals 17 residues. DNA for the CDR3: TGTGCCAGCAGTCCCCTGTTCTCACACGGAAAGACCTATGGCTACACCTTC. Translated, it gives CASSPLFSHGKTYGYTF.

This clonotype was recorded at least ten times. The rearrangement links TRBV6-5 to TRBJ2-3; D is perhaps TRBD2 (5 bases). CDR1 and CDR2 from the germline V gene are MNHEY and SVGAGI. This CDR3 is 15 amino acids long. Trimming stripped 7 bases from V and 2 bases from J, with 16 bases between. The CDR3 is CASKTGNLFTDTQYF. CDR3 in DNA: TGTGCCAGCAAGACGGGGAACCTTTTCACAGATACGCAGTATTTT.

The chain employs TRBV24-1 and TRBJ1-2; D gene ambiguous. The CDR3 is made up of 17 amino acids. With 6 bases removed from V and 4 bases from J, the gap between germline ends came to 23 bases. Per germline, CDR1 KGHDR and CDR2 SFDVKD. The CDR3 region is CATSSCRSTRKTYGYTF. The CDR3, as DNA: TGTGCCACCAGTTCCTGCCGTAGTACCAGAAAGACCTATGGCTACACCTTC.

This clonotype was seen a few times. A far bigger clonotype differs at one base, so this is likely a read error. The chain combines TRBV6-5 with TRBJ1-2; 9 positions match TRBD1. This CDR3 is built from 16 residues. The junction had 13 bases not matched to a gene; V was cut back by 5 bases and J by 6 bases. Germline V gives CDR1 MNHEY, CDR2 SVGAGI. The CDR3 region is CASSGSSGQGGHGYTF. As DNA, the CDR3 is TGTGCCAGCAGTGGATCCTCGGGACAGGGAGGCCATGGCTACACCTTC.

This clonotype was seen repeatedly, ten times or more. This chain uses TRBV12-5 with TRBJ1-2, with a possible D match to TRBD1 (5 bases). Germline CDR1 LGHNT, CDR2 FRNRAP. With 5 bases removed from V and 4 bases from J, the gap between germline ends came to 23 bases. The CDR3 extends over 17 amino acids. The CDR3 reads CASGGYALQGKTYGYTF. The CDR3 bases are TGTGCTAGTGGTGGGTATGCTTTGCAGGGAAAGACCTATGGCTACACCTTC. Supplemented by reference TRBV12-5 and TRBJ1-2, the full variable domain reads DARVTQTPRHKVTEMGQEVTMRCQPILGHNTVFWYRQTMMQGLELLAYFRNRAPLDDSGMPKDRFSAEMPDATLATLKIQPSEPRDSAVYFCASGGYALQGKTYGYTFGSGTRLTVV.

Turning to this clonotype: This may come from a read error, since a much larger clone is one base off. This sequence joins TRBV7-2 and TRBJ1-5, with a possible D match to TRBD1 (5 bases). The V gene's germline CDR1 is SGHTA and CDR2 FQGNSA. CDR3 length equals 14 residues. The V gene lost 7 bases and the J gene lost 7 bases, with 17 bases spanning the gap. For the CDR3, the DNA is TGTGCCAGCAACAACGGAGGGGACGGACAGCCCCAGCATTTT. This encodes CASNNGGDGQPQHF. Full variable domain (remainder filled in from reference TRBV7-2 and TRBJ1-5): GAGVSQSPSNKVTEKGKDVELRCDPISGHTALYWYRQSLGQGLEFLIYFQGNSAPDKSGLPSDRFSAERTGGSVSTLTIQRTQQEDSAVYLCASNNGGDGQPQHFGDGTRLSIL.

The table lists this clonotype with many counts. The chain links TRBV29-1 to TRBJ2-5, with 7 bases matching TRBD1. The better agreement between TRBJ2-7 and the DNA end casts doubt on the J call. The CDR3 is made up of 16 amino acids. Germline V gene data show CDR1 as SQVTM and CDR2 as ANQGSEA. The CDR3 sequence: CSVVPRTAGGAGEQYF. Here the CDR3 DNA reads TGCAGCGTTGTGCCGCGGACGGCAGGGGGTGCGGGCGAGCAGTACTTC.

This clonotype was seen ten or more times. The chain recombines TRBV5-4 with TRBJ2-7; TRBD2 agrees at 15 bases. The V gene end was trimmed by 3 bases and the J gene end by 6 bases; junction bases not matched to a gene: 7. The V gene's germline CDR1 is SGHNT and CDR2 YYREEE (reference sequence). CDR3 length: 16 amino acids. The chain's CDR3 is CASSSGLAGGQGEQYF. The CDR3 DNA reads TGTGCCAGCAGCTCAGGACTAGCGGGAGGGCAGGGCGAGCAGTACTTC.